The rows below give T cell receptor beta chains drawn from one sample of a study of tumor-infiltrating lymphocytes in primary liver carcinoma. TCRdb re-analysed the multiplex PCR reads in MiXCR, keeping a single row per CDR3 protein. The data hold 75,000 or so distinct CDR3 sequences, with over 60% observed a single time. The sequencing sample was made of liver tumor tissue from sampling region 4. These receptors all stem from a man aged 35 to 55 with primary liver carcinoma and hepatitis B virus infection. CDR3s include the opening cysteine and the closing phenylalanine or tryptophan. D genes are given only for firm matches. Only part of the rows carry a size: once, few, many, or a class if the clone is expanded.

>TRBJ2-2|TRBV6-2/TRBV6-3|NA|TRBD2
CATTTSEGTGELFF
TGTGCCACCACGACTAGCGAAGGGACGGGGGAGCTGTTTTTT
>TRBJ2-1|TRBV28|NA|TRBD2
CARSSPTSGSSNEQFF
TGTGCCAGAAGTAGTCCGACTAGCGGGAGTAGTAATGAGCAATTCTTC
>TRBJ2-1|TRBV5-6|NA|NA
CASSLLGWEETQFF
TGTGCCAGCAGCTTGTTAGGCTGGGAAGAGACCCAGTTCTTC
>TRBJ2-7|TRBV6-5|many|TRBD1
CASSKTGGYEQYF
TGTGCCAGCAGTAAGACAGGGGGATACGAGCAGTACTTC
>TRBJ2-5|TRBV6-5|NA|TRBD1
CASSYLFGTGLLPEWETQYF
TGTGCCAGCAGTTACCTATTCGGGACAGGGCTCCTCCCTGAGTGGGAGACCCAGTACTTC
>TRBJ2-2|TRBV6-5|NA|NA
CASTYKPRGAEELFF
TGTGCCAGCACTTACAAGCCCCGGGGGGCCGAGGAGCTGTTTTTT
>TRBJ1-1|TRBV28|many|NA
CASRSDSYTEAFF
TGTGCCAGCAGATCCGACAGCTACACTGAAGCTTTCTTT
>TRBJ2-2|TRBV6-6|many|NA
CASRMKGGVLNTGELFF
TGTGCCAGCAGGATGAAAGGGGGGGTCCTTAACACCGGGGAGCTGTTTTTT
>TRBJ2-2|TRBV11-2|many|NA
CASSFLDGELFF
TGTGCCAGCAGCTTCCTAGACGGGGAGCTGTTTTTT
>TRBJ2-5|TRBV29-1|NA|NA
CSVASWDKTGKTQYF
TGCAGCGTGGCCTCTTGGGATAAAACCGGGAAGACCCAGTACTTC
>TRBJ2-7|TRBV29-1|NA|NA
CSVVLQVTYEQYF
TGCAGCGTTGTTTTGCAGGTGACCTACGAACAGTACTTC
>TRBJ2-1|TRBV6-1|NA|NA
CTSRPGDVHNEQFF
TGTACCAGCAGACCGGGAGATGTCCACAACGAGCAGTTCTTC
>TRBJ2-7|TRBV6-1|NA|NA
CTGSEGQAGPSYEQYF
TGTACCGGCAGCGAAGGCCAGGCAGGCCCCTCCTACGAGCAGTACTTC
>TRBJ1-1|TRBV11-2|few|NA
CANSLHESTEAFF
TGCGCCAACAGCTTACACGAAAGCACTGAAGCTTTCTTT
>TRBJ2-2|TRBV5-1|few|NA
CASSLAGQTPGELFF
TGCGCCAGCAGCTTGGCAGGACAGACCCCCGGGGAGCTGTTTTTT
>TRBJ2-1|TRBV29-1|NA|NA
CSVEPPSSPCNEQFF
TGCAGCGTGGAGCCTCCTTCCAGCCCCTGCAATGAGCAGTTCTTC
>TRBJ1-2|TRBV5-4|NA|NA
CASSVDRNYGYTF
TGTGCCAGCAGCGTGGACCGTAATTATGGCTACACCTTC
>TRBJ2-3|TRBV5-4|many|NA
CASRLAWGTDTQYF
TGTGCCAGCAGATTAGCGTGGGGGACAGATACGCAGTATTTT
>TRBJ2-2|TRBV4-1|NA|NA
CASNQGRGGELLF
TGCGCCAGCAACCAAGGGCGAGGCGGGGAGCTGCTTTTT
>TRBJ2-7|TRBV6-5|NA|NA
CVSSQSGSYEQYF
TGTGTCAGCAGCCAAAGTGGGAGCTACGAGCAGTACTTC
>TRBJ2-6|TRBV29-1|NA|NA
CSVEGGPGTNVLTF
TGCAGCGTTGAAGGTGGGCCTGGAACCAACGTCCTGACTTTT
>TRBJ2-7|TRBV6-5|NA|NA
CASSIPGVGYEQYF
TGTGCCAGTAGTATTCCCGGGGTAGGGTACGAGCAGTACTTC
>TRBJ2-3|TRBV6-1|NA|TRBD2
CPSSEPASGPYSTDTHYF
TGTCCCAGTAGTGAACCAGCTAGCGGGCCGTATAGCACAGATACGCACTATTTT
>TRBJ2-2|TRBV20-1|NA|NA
CRAAWDTGELFF
TGCAGAGCGGCCTGGGACACCGGGGAGTTGTTTTTT
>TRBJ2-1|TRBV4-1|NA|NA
CASSQDRPGSSHDEQFF
TGCGCCAGCAGCCAAGATAGGCCGGGTAGCTCCCACGATGAGCAGTTCTTC
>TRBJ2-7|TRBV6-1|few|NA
CASSTSGRYEQYF
TGTGCCAGCAGTACTAGTGGGAGATACGAGCAGTACTTC
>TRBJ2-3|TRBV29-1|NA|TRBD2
CGVEGSRATSGLTDTQYF
TGCGGCGTTGAAGGGTCGAGAGCGACTAGCGGGCTCACAGATACGCAGTATTTT
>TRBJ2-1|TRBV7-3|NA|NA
CASTLLPSTEGYEQFF
TGTGCCAGCACCCTCCTACCGTCGACCGAAGGTTATGAGCAGTTCTTC
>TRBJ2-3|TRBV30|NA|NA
CAWTRDTTDTQYF
TGTGCCTGGACTCGCGACACCACAGACACGCAGTATTTT
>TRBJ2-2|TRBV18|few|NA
CASSSYQGLDTGELFF
TGTGCCAGCTCATCTTATCAGGGTTTGGACACCGGGGAGCTGTTTTTT
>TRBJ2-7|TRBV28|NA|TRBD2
CASSSKAGAGRGEQYF
TGTGCCAGCAGTTCTAAAGCGGGAGCGGGAAGGGGCGAGCAGTACTTC
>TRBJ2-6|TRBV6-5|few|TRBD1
CANRLGQGSSGANVLTF
TGTGCCAACAGATTAGGACAGGGATCCTCTGGGGCTAACGTCCTGACTTTC
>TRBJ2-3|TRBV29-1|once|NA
CSVGKGQSDTQYF
TGCAGTGTTGGCAAGGGGCAGAGCGATACGCAGTATTTT
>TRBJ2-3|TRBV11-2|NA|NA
CVSSRQASSTDTQYF
TGTGTCAGCAGCCGTCAGGCTTCTAGCACAGATACGCAGTATTTT
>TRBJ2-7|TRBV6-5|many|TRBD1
CASRTNRGAHEQYF
TGTGCCAGCAGAACAAACAGGGGTGCCCACGAGCAGTACTTC
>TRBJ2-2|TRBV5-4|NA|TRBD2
CASSSGLGGRIRKLFF
TGTGCCAGCAGCTCTGGACTAGGTGGGAGGATCAGGAAGCTGTTTTTT
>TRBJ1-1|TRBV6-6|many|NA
CASSYRGETEAFF
TGTGCCAGCAGTTACCGAGGGGAAACTGAAGCTTTCTTT
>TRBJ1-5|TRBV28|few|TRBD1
CASSPLQGADQPQHF
TGTGCCAGCAGTCCCTTACAGGGGGCGGATCAGCCCCAGCATTTT
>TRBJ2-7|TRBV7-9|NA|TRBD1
CASGLVGGDQYF
TGTGCCAGCGGCTTAGTAGGGGGCGACCAGTACTTC
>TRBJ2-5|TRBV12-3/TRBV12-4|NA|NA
CTSSGGGGWDETQYF
TGTACCAGCAGTGGTGGGGGGGGCTGGGATGAGACCCAGTACTTC
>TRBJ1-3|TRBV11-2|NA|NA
CGRSPQGGGTIYF
TGTGGCAGGAGCCCCCAGGGTGGGGGCACCATATATTTT
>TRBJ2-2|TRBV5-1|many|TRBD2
CASSPRGGDTGELFF
TGCGCCAGCAGCCCCCGGGGGGGGGACACCGGGGAGCTGTTTTTT
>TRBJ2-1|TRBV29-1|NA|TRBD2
CSADREDPYNEQLF
TGCAGCGCCGACCGGGAGGACCCCTACAATGAGCAGCTCTTC
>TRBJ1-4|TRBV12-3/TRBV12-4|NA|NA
CASSPEAGNEKLFF
TGTGCCAGCAGCCCAGAAGCAGGGAATGAAAAACTGTTTTTT
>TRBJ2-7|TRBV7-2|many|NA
CASRRERDNFYEQYF
TGTGCCAGCAGGCGGGAGCGGGACAACTTCTACGAGCAGTACTTC